The clone carrying this T cell receptor (beta chain) has ten or more counts. The antigen is unknown. All donors were healthy Caucasians. These data originate in a study of identical twins. Findings of the study overall: Because invariant MAIT and iNKT cells could be present, zero-insertion analyses could be partly confounded. In beta out-of-frame sequences, the excess sharing between twins was weaker.

V was pared by 5 bases and J by 6 bases, with 14 bases between. The CDR3 runs to 12 residues. Germline V gene lookup returns CDR1 DFQATT and CDR2 SNEGSKA (reference sequence). Each CDR3 protein gets one entry after TCRdb re-called the 5' RACE reads with MiXCR. The data hold a few hundred thousand distinct CDR3 sequences, with over 11% observed a single time. These data also formed part of another study, on yellow fever vaccine responses in identical twins. From that second work: Reportedly, the T cell response mounted by twins to vaccine seemed partly convergent, partly personalized.

The chain couples TRBV20-1 to TRBJ2-7; TRBD1 might be the D (6 bases). Sequenced: CD4+ T cells sorted from blood. This TCR was recovered from a woman aged 18-30 years in good health. In nucleotides, the CDR3 is TGCAGTGCTCCCCGACAGGCCCTCGAGCAGTACTTC. It encodes CSAPRQALEQYF.